Sequencing of this T cell receptor (beta chain) was carried out in a study of radiation and T cells in renal cell carcinoma. Assay: immunoSEQ multiplex PCR; the TCRdb copy retains only in-frame clones and omits some. The sample includes over 120,000 clones, about 88% of them seen just once. Trimming removed 8 bases at V and 3 bases at J, with 20 bases between. Germline V CDR1 and CDR2: LNHDA, SQIVND (reference sequence). The CDR3 has 15 residues. Study-wide points: No pretreatment tumor biopsies were available for baseline clonotypes.

In regard to this clone: The target antigen is unknown.

As to time point: baseline pretreatment blood. The treatment was: 15 Gy SBRT to primary tumor, nephrectomy 4 weeks later. Serial blood draws occurred at baseline and 2 and 4 weeks post-SBRT. The clonotype comes from a woman aged 50 to 60 with renal cell carcinoma. The starting material was blood, obtained from a patient whose treatment included radiotherapy and nephrectomy. The rearrangement uses TRBV19 and TRBJ2-7; perhaps D is TRBD1 or TRBD2 (5 bases each). The chain's CDR3 is CASPGTRFQRYEQYF. Here the CDR3 DNA reads TGTGCCAGTCCGGGGACCCGATTCCAGCGCTACGAGCAGTACTTC. Together with reference TRBV19 and TRBJ2-7, the CDR3 gives the full variable domain: DGGITQSPKYLFRKEGQNVTLSCEQNLNHDAMYWYRQDPGQGLRLIYYSQIVNDFQKGDIAEGYSVSREKKESFPLTVTSAQKNPTAFYLCASPGTRFQRYEQYFGPGTRLTVT.